The 13 T cell receptor beta chains listed next were all sequenced from one sample in a study of T cell changes during pregnancy in multiple sclerosis (dated by TCRdb to between 2019 and 2020). Receptors were amplified or captured by the immunoSEQ multiplex PCR assay. TCRdb carries this immuneACCESS record with in-frame sequences only. Its versions omit some clonotypes, under half of them owing to an unresolved V gene in the studies checked, with the rest unexplained. This sample has approximately 30,000 clones in its table, and roughly 87% of those were observed once. Clones ranked in the top ten supply about 9.5% of the sample. This material consisted of CD8+ T cells from peripheral blood mononuclear cells, taken in the first trimester of pregnancy. Every receptor here comes from a female donor with multiple sclerosis, enrolled in a pregnancy study.

This clone was recorded only once. The CDR3 sequence: CASSREPDTQYF. CDR3 nucleotides: TGTGCCAGCAGCCGGGAGCCAGATACGCAGTATTTT. J is TRBJ2-3 and V is TRBV5-4; TRBD2 might be the D (6 bases). The ends were cut back, 4 bases at V and 4 bases at J, with 7 bases in the middle. The CDR3 is 12 residues long. The germline V gene has CDR1 SGHNT and CDR2 YYREEE (reference sequence).

This chain links TRBV2 with TRBJ2-3, with 10 positions matching TRBD2. CDR3 size: 15 residues. CDR1 is SNHLY and CDR2 is FYNNEI in the germline V gene. The trim removed 6 bases at V and 2 bases at J, leaving 5 bases unmatched. Here the CDR3 DNA reads TGTGCCAGCAGGGGGCTAGCGGGGGACACAGATACGCAGTATTTT. Its translation is CASRGLAGDTDTQYF.

The chain carries TRBV6-4 and TRBJ2-1; TRBD2 agrees at 10 bases. The length of the CDR3 is 17 residues. After removal of 7 bases from V and 7 bases from J, the junction contained 16 bases not matched to a gene. Germline CDR1 is MRHNA and CDR2 is SNTAGT. The DNA of the CDR3 is TGTGCCAGCAACGACGGAGTGGTAGCGGGGGGTAGTAATGAGCAGTTCTTC. Translation: CASNDGVVAGGSNEQFF.

This clone was observed once. The V gene is TRBV2, the J gene TRBJ2-3; weak D call: TRBD2 (7 bases). The CDR3 consists of 15 residues. Between the trimmed V and J ends, which lost 4 bases and 2 bases, there was a span of 13 bases. CDR1 is SNHLY, CDR2 FYNNEI, per germline. The CDR3 here is CASSGGGLYTDTQYF. The CDR3, as DNA: TGTGCCAGCAGTGGGGGGGGCCTATACACAGATACGCAGTATTTT.

The chain links TRBV14 to TRBJ2-4; 7 bases match TRBD2. Germline V CDR1 and CDR2: SGHDN, FVKESK. The trim removed 5 bases at V and 5 bases at J, leaving 6 bases unmatched. The CDR3 runs to 14 residues. The CDR3 loop is CASSARRGENIQYF. The CDR3 DNA is TGTGCCAGCAGCGCCCGCCGGGGGGAAAACATTCAGTACTTC.

The chain uses TRBV25-1 and TRBJ2-7, with TRBD2 matching over 9 bases. Trimming took 5 bases from V and 1 from J; bases not matched to a gene: 6. Germline V lookup: CDR1 MGHDK, CDR2 SYGVNS. This CDR3 contains 15 residues. CDR3 in DNA: TGTGCCAGCAGTTACGGGCTAGCGGGATCCTACGAGCAGTACTTC. It encodes CASSYGLAGSYEQYF.

J is TRBJ2-1 and V is TRBV7-2, with 10 bases that match TRBD2. This CDR3 region has 17 residues. With V trimmed by 0 bases and J by 4 bases, 6 bases remained unmatched. Germline lookup yields CDR1 SGHTA and CDR2 FQGNSA. CDR3 protein: CASSLALILAGYNEQFF. The CDR3 nucleotides read TGTGCCAGCAGCTTAGCGCTAATACTAGCGGGGTACAATGAGCAGTTCTTC.

V gene TRBV4-3 combines with J gene TRBJ2-7, with 7 bases matching TRBD1. The CDR3 runs 15 residues. CDR1 and CDR2 (germline): LGHNA, YSLEER. The V and J ends lost 1 base and 2 bases, in that order; junction bases with no gene match: 5. CDR3: CASSQGRQGPYEQYF. The DNA of the CDR3 is TGCGCCAGCAGCCAAGGCCGACAGGGCCCCTACGAGCAGTACTTC.

The chain carries TRBV2 and TRBJ2-5; the match to TRBD2 covers 13 bases. Germline lookup yields CDR1 SNHLY and CDR2 FYNNEI. Germline trimming cut 5 bases from V and 5 bases from J; bases unmatched to any gene: 2. CDR3 length: 14 amino acids. CDR3 residues: CASSWTSGSETQYF. The DNA for the CDR3 is TGTGCCAGCAGTTGGACTAGCGGGAGCGAGACCCAGTACTTC.

V usage is TRBV4-1 and J usage is TRBJ1-2; TRBD1 matches at 8 bases. The ends lost 2 bases at V and 3 bases at J; junction bases unmatched: 5. Germline CDR1 is MGHRA and CDR2 is YSYEKL. This CDR3 has 15 residues. This chain's CDR3 is CASSQTTGDYYGYTF. CDR3 bases: TGCGCCAGCAGCCAAACGACAGGGGATTACTATGGCTACACCTTC.

The chain is built from TRBV6-1 and TRBJ2-1; 11 bases match TRBD2. The CDR3 sequence is 15 residues long. In germline, CDR1 is MNHNS, CDR2 SASEGT. Trimming cost V 2 bases and J 3 bases; bases outside gene matches: 0. The CDR3 reads CASSELAGGYNEQFF. The CDR3 region has the DNA TGTGCCAGCAGTGAACTAGCGGGAGGCTACAATGAGCAGTTCTTC.

CDR3 bases: TGTGCCAGCACCCCCGGGGTGGGAGCTGGGTTCTTC. Residues: CASTPGVGAGFF. The J gene is TRBJ2-1, the V gene TRBV28, with TRBD2 as a possible D gene (5 bases). Per the germline V gene, CDR1 is MDHEN and CDR2 is SYDVKM. V lost 7 bases to trimming and J lost 15 bases, with 19 bases between them. The CDR3 contains 12 residues.

The gene calls are TRBV6-6 and TRBJ2-1; 11 nucleotides align to TRBD2. Germline CDR1 is MNHNY and CDR2 is SVGAGI (reference sequence). This CDR3 spans 16 amino acids. The V gene end was trimmed by 4 bases and the J gene end by 5 bases; junction bases not matched to a gene: 7. The CDR3 loop is CASSSILAGVHNEQFF. The CDR3, as DNA: TGTGCCAGCAGTTCTATACTAGCGGGAGTTCACAATGAGCAGTTCTTC.